This is a list of T cell receptor beta chains from one sample in a study of cytomegalovirus exposure and HLA in healthy donors. Sequencing used immunoSEQ multiplex PCR; TCRdb keeps in-frame clones, though not all of them. The sample holds some 170,000 clones, 83% seen once. Material: PBMCs. All receptors derive from a middle-aged man in good health and CMV-seropositive. CDR3s include the opening cysteine and the closing phenylalanine or tryptophan. Fields, in order: CDR3 protein, CDR3 DNA, D gene, J gene, clone size, V gene. D genes are given only for firm matches. Size values are once, few and many counts, or a class for expanded clones, and some rows have none.

CDR3: CASSLYSTNEKLFF; DNA: TGCGCCAGCAGCCTGTACTCAACTAATGAAAAACTGTTTTTT; D: NA; J: TRBJ1-4; size: once; V: TRBV5-1
CDR3: CSARTGVDQPQHF; DNA: TGCAGCGCCCGGACAGGGGTTGATCAGCCCCAGCATTTT; D: TRBD1; J: TRBJ1-5; size: NA; V: TRBV29-1
CDR3: CASSTSGGANEQFF; DNA: TGTGCCAGCAGCACTAGCGGGGGGGCCAATGAGCAGTTCTTC; D: TRBD2; J: TRBJ2-1; size: NA; V: TRBV7-3
CDR3: CASSPPPLNTGELFF; DNA: TGTGCCAGCAGCCCCCCCCCATTGAACACCGGGGAGCTGTTTTTT; D: NA; J: TRBJ2-2; size: NA; V: TRBV7-2
CDR3: CASSASGAGTEAFF; DNA: TGTGCCAGCAGTGCGTCAGGGGCCGGGACTGAAGCTTTCTTT; D: NA; J: TRBJ1-1; size: NA; V: TRBV6-1
CDR3: CASSYRGDRDYGYTF; DNA: TGTGCCAGCAGTTACCGGGGGGACAGGGACTATGGCTACACCTTC; D: TRBD1; J: TRBJ1-2; size: NA; V: TRBV6-5
CDR3: CASSLMGGFQETQYF; DNA: TGTGCCAGCAGCTTAATGGGGGGGTTCCAAGAGACCCAGTACTTC; D: TRBD2; J: TRBJ2-5; size: NA; V: TRBV7-3
CDR3: CASSEGLAGETQYF; DNA: TGCGCCAGCAGTGAGGGACTAGCGGGGGAGACCCAGTACTTC; D: TRBD2; J: TRBJ2-5; size: NA; V: TRBV10-1
CDR3: CSVARDRGSEQYF; DNA: TGCAGCGTTGCTCGGGACAGGGGGAGCGAGCAGTACTTC; D: TRBD1; J: TRBJ2-7; size: once; V: TRBV29-1
CDR3: CASSPQWQDLPYEQYF; DNA: TGTGCCAGCTCACCACAGTGGCAGGACTTACCCTACGAGCAGTACTTC; D: NA; J: TRBJ2-7; size: NA; V: TRBV18
CDR3: CASSYGLGGDTQYF; DNA: TGTGCCAGCAGTTACGGGCTCGGGGGTGATACGCAGTATTTT; D: NA; J: TRBJ2-3; size: NA; V: TRBV6-5
CDR3: CASSDFSLAGNEQFF; DNA: TGTGCCAGCAGTGACTTCTCCCTAGCGGGCAATGAGCAGTTCTTC; D: TRBD2; J: TRBJ2-1; size: NA; V: TRBV25-1
CDR3: CASSLRGSGDEAFF; DNA: TGTGCCAGCAGCTTAAGGGGGAGTGGAGATGAAGCTTTCTTT; D: NA; J: TRBJ1-1; size: NA; V: TRBV11-3
CDR3: CASSQPSGRQAGNEKLFF; DNA: TGCGCCAGCAGTCAACCCTCGGGAAGACAGGCCGGGAATGAAAAACTGTTTTTT; D: NA; J: TRBJ1-4; size: NA; V: TRBV23-1
CDR3: CASSRGGTNTGELFF; DNA: TGTGCCAGCAGCCGCGGGGGAACGAACACCGGGGAGCTGTTTTTT; D: TRBD2; J: TRBJ2-2; size: NA; V: TRBV7-2
CDR3: CSASYNNEQFF; DNA: TGCAGTGCTTCTTACAACAATGAGCAGTTCTTC; D: NA; J: TRBJ2-1; size: once; V: TRBV20-1
CDR3: CASSLTGEEYF; DNA: TGCGCCAGCAGCTTGACAGGGGAGGAGTACTTC; D: NA; J: TRBJ2-7; size: NA; V: TRBV5-1
CDR3: CASSPTTGGQGGELFF; DNA: TGTGCCAGCAGCCCAACAACGGGGGGCCAGGGCGGGGAGCTGTTCTTT; D: NA; J: TRBJ2-2; size: few; V: TRBV7-9
CDR3: CAISAGGAEETQYF; DNA: TGTGCCATCAGCGCCGGGGGGGCGGAAGAGACCCAGTACTTC; D: TRBD2; J: TRBJ2-5; size: NA; V: TRBV10-3
CDR3: CASSSLAEITTGELFF; DNA: TGTGCCAGCAGCTCCCTAGCCGAGATAACCACCGGGGAGCTGTTTTTT; D: NA; J: TRBJ2-2; size: NA; V: TRBV7-9
CDR3: CAIRDSGGGQYF; DNA: TGTGCCATCAGGGATAGCGGGGGGGGGCAGTACTTC; D: TRBD2; J: TRBJ2-7; size: few; V: TRBV10-3
CDR3: CSVEGSAGGRVEQYF; DNA: TGCAGCGTTGAAGGGTCGGCGGGAGGGCGGGTCGAGCAGTACTTC; D: TRBD2; J: TRBJ2-7; size: NA; V: TRBV29-1
CDR3: CASSYGDREGSYEQYF; DNA: TGTGCCAGCAGTTACGGGGACAGGGAGGGATCCTACGAGCAGTACTTC; D: TRBD1; J: TRBJ2-7; size: NA; V: TRBV6-6
CDR3: CASSLGLAGNEQFF; DNA: TGTGCCAGCAGCTTGGGACTAGCTGGCAATGAGCAGTTCTTC; D: TRBD2; J: TRBJ2-1; size: NA; V: TRBV5-4
CDR3: CASSPWEGYNEQFF; DNA: TGTGCCAGCAGCCCCTGGGAGGGGTACAATGAGCAGTTCTTC; D: TRBD2; J: TRBJ2-1; size: NA; V: TRBV27
CDR3: CATSRGSGQGGYEQYF; DNA: TGTGCCACCAGCAGAGGATCGGGACAGGGAGGTTACGAGCAGTACTTC; D: TRBD1; J: TRBJ2-7; size: NA; V: TRBV15
CDR3: CAGWGGGLEKLFF; DNA: TGTGCCGGCTGGGGTGGGGGACTCGAAAAACTGTTTTTT; D: NA; J: TRBJ1-4; size: once; V: TRBV30
CDR3: CASSSYGGQETQYF; DNA: TGTGCCAGCAGTTCCTACGGGGGCCAAGAGACCCAGTACTTC; D: NA; J: TRBJ2-5; size: NA; V: TRBV6-6
CDR3: CASSFSGDQETQYF; DNA: TGTGCCAGCAGCTTTTCCGGGGACCAAGAGACCCAGTACTTC; D: NA; J: TRBJ2-5; size: NA; V: TRBV13
CDR3: CASSPSRFSGTSSYNEQFF; DNA: TGTGCCAGCAGCCCCTCGAGGTTTAGCGGGACTAGCTCCTACAATGAGCAGTTCTTC; D: TRBD2; J: TRBJ2-1; size: once; V: TRBV7-3
CDR3: CASSSGGRETQYF; DNA: TGTGCCAGCAGTTCTGGCGGGCGAGAGACCCAGTACTTC; D: NA; J: TRBJ2-5; size: NA; V: TRBV27
CDR3: CSVDIENTGELFF; DNA: TGCAGCGTTGACATAGAAAACACCGGGGAGCTGTTTTTT; D: NA; J: TRBJ2-2; size: NA; V: TRBV29-1
CDR3: CAWSQQLFLAGNTDTQYF; DNA: TGTGCCTGGAGTCAGCAACTCTTCCTAGCGGGAAACACAGATACGCAGTATTTT; D: TRBD2; J: TRBJ2-3; size: NA; V: TRBV30
CDR3: CASSLSGGKAKNIQYF; DNA: TGTGCCAGCAGTTTATCAGGGGGCAAAGCCAAAAACATTCAGTACTTC; D: TRBD1; J: TRBJ2-4; size: NA; V: TRBV28
CDR3: CASSRGQGLDEKLFF; DNA: TGCGCCAGCAGCAGGGGACAGGGGTTGGATGAAAAACTGTTTTTT; D: TRBD1; J: TRBJ1-4; size: NA; V: TRBV5-1
CDR3: CASRLHPTGVQETQYF; DNA: TGTGCCAGCAGACTACACCCGACAGGGGTACAAGAGACCCAGTACTTC; D: TRBD1; J: TRBJ2-5; size: few; V: TRBV5-6
CDR3: CASSHRGLSSYNEQFF; DNA: TGTGCCAGCAGTCACAGGGGGCTTAGCTCCTACAATGAGCAGTTCTTC; D: TRBD1; J: TRBJ2-1; size: NA; V: TRBV27
CDR3: CASSPTRTGIGANVLTF; DNA: TGTGCCAGCAGCCCCACCCGCACAGGGATTGGGGCCAACGTCCTGACTTTC; D: NA; J: TRBJ2-6; size: NA; V: TRBV7-2